This T cell receptor beta chain is drawn from a study of blood T cell repertoires in COVID-19. Per the study methods: Cell counts per sample came from amplifying reference gene primers. Data came from immunoSEQ multiplex PCR; TCRdb stores just in-frame clones and leaves some out. That table is the source of V, J and clone size, and D and trimming were worked out from the DNA. The sample holds over 250,000 clones, 87% seen once. Clinical history reported by participants formed the basis on which cohorts were assigned. Recovery meant two consecutive negative NP/OP PCR tests, professional clearance, or resolved symptoms. This CDR3 is built from 16 residues. CDR1 is LGHDT and CDR2 is YNNKEL in the germline V gene (reference sequence). The J segment lost 7 bases and the V segment lost 4 bases, leaving 13 bases of the junction unmatched.

The sample comprised PBMCs or T cells enriched from blood (not recorded which). The V call is TRBV3-1 (or the pseudogene TRBV3-2), the J call TRBJ2-1; 7 bases are a match to TRBD2. This TCR came from a woman under 40 who had recovered from COVID-19. DNA of the CDR3: TGTGCCAGCAGCCCCTATCCCAGCGGGGCTTGGAATGAGCAGTTCTTC. This encodes CASSPYPSGAWNEQFF.